This is a list of T cell receptor beta chains from one sample in a study of graft-versus-host responses after intestinal transplantation. For these receptors, no antigen is known. Repertoires were generated with immunoSEQ multiplex PCR, while TCRdb's copy carries only in-frame clones and drops some. This table holds around 90,000 clones, 80% to 95% found once. The specimen comprised unstimulated CD8+ T cells sorted from spleen or lymph node cells, sampled before transplant. These receptors came from a human donor who was the organ donor for an intestinal transplant. Each CDR3 is given with its conserved first and last residue. The order of the fields is V gene, J gene, clone size, D gene, CDR3 DNA, CDR3 protein. The D gene is left open where the match is weak. Clone size appears in some rows only: once, few, many, or a class for an expanded clone.

>TRBV19|TRBJ2-7|.|TRBD2
TGTGCCAGTAGTGCCCGGGAGGCCTACGAGCAGTACTTC
CASSAREAYEQYF
>TRBV27|TRBJ2-3|.|.
TGTGCCAGCAGTCCAAGGGGGGGGCCTAGCACAGATACGCAGTATTTT
CASSPRGGPSTDTQYF
>TRBV19|TRBJ1-1|.|.
TGTGCCAGTAGTATAGGTAGTAGAATGAACACTGAAGCTTTCTTT
CASSIGSRMNTEAFF
>TRBV7-8|TRBJ2-7|.|TRBD1
TGTGCCAGCAGCTTACGGAACAGACAGGGGCGCTCCTACGAGCAGTACTTC
CASSLRNRQGRSYEQYF
>TRBV19|TRBJ1-1|.|.
TGTGCCAGTGCATCCAGGGTCTTGAACACTGAAGCTTTCTTT
CASASRVLNTEAFF
>TRBV2|TRBJ2-5|.|TRBD2
TGTGCCAGCACCTCTAGCGGGGGGCTTATGTACCAAGAGACCCAGTACTTC
CASTSSGGLMYQETQYF
>TRBV7-9|TRBJ2-7|once|.
TGTGCCAGCAGCTCCCAGGGTTTGCAGCAGTACTTC
CASSSQGLQQYF
>TRBV28|TRBJ2-7|.|.
TGTGCCAGCAGTTTTCGTCGGAGGGCCTACGAGCAGTACTTC
CASSFRRRAYEQYF
>TRBV6-5|TRBJ2-1|.|TRBD2
TGTGCCAGCAGTTACTCTTTAGCGGGTGAGCAGTTCTTC
CASSYSLAGEQFF
>TRBV30|TRBJ2-3|.|.
TGTGCCTGTGCCGACTGGGGTCGGGGGTTGGATACGCAGTATTTT
CACADWGRGLDTQYF
>TRBV10-3|TRBJ1-2|.|TRBD1
TGTGCCATCAGTCGCCATAGGGGGCGAGCGGATGGCTACACCTTC
CAISRHRGRADGYTF
>TRBV10-2|TRBJ2-3|.|TRBD2
TGCGCCAGCAGGGCTTGGACTAGCGGTCGGGATACGCAGTATTTT
CASRAWTSGRDTQYF
>TRBV19|TRBJ2-1|.|.
TGTGCCAGTAGTAGGGCGGGGGCCTACTACAATGAGCAGTTCTTC
CASSRAGAYYNEQFF
>TRBV30|TRBJ2-1|few|TRBD2
TGTGCCTGGACTAGCGGGGACAATGAGCAGTTCTTC
CAWTSGDNEQFF
>TRBV4-2|TRBJ2-2|.|.
TGTGCCAGCAGCCAAGTTGGGCGCCCCGAGGAGCTGTTTTTT
CASSQVGRPEELFF
>TRBV18|TRBJ1-3|.|.
TGTGCCAGCTCACGGTCTATCTCTGGAAACACCATATATTTT
CASSRSISGNTIYF
>TRBV19|TRBJ2-1|.|TRBD2
TGTGCCAGTTCCAGCGGGGGGCGCTACAATGAGCAGTTCTTC
CASSSGGRYNEQFF
>TRBV30|TRBJ2-3|.|TRBD2
TGTGCCCAGACTAGCGGGGTCTGGTTCGGCACAGATACGCAGTATTTT
CAQTSGVWFGTDTQYF
>TRBV7-9|TRBJ2-7|.|.
TGTGCCAGCAGCTTAGTATTGGGACACTTTATCGAGCAGTACTTC
CASSLVLGHFIEQYF
>TRBV7-9|TRBJ1-1|.|TRBD1
TGTGCCAGCAGCTTACTCAGGACAGGGGGCGTCGGACTGAATACTGAAGCTTTCTTT
CASSLLRTGGVGLNTEAFF
>TRBV29-1|TRBJ2-2|.|.
TGCAGCGCTGGGCAGAGTAACACCGGGGAGCTGTTTTTT
CSAGQSNTGELFF
>TRBV27|TRBJ1-1|.|.
TGTGCCAGCAGCCAATACCTTGGGGCCATGGCTTTCTTT
CASSQYLGAMAFF
>TRBV27|TRBJ2-1|.|.
TGTGCCAGCAGTTCCCCGGACTTTGAGCAGTTCTTC
CASSSPDFEQFF
>TRBV5-6|TRBJ1-4|.|.
TGTGCCAGCAGCTTGCAGGTAGTTAATGAAAAACTGTTTTTT
CASSLQVVNEKLFF
>TRBV13|TRBJ2-3|.|TRBD2
TGTGCCAGCAGCCCCTGGGTTAGCGGGAGTAGCACAGATACGCAGTATTTT
CASSPWVSGSSTDTQYF
>TRBV9|TRBJ2-7|.|TRBD2
TGTGCCAGCAGCCCGGGAGGGGGGGACGAGCAGTACTTC
CASSPGGGDEQYF
>TRBV11-2|TRBJ2-1|once|TRBD2
TGTGCCAGCAGCCCCCAGGGCGGGCTAGCGGGGACCAATGAGCAGTTCTTC
CASSPQGGLAGTNEQFF
>TRBV9|TRBJ2-3|.|.
TGTGCCAGCAGCGGAGAGGCAGGGGATAGCACAGATACGCAGTATTTT
CASSGEAGDSTDTQYF
>TRBV7-9|TRBJ1-1|.|.
TGTGCCAGCAGCGAGGGTTGGACTGAAGCTTTCTTT
CASSEGWTEAFF
>TRBV7-9|TRBJ2-7|.|.
TGTGCGTCGGGGATAACTTCCTACGAGCAGTACTTC
CASGITSYEQYF
>TRBV6-1|TRBJ2-7|.|.
TGTGCCAGCACCCTGACAGTTTCTATCCGCTACGAGCAGTACTTC
CASTLTVSIRYEQYF
>TRBV13|TRBJ1-2|.|.
TGTGCCAGCAGCTTGGGGAGTTCCTATGGCTACACCTTC
CASSLGSSYGYTF
>TRBV15|TRBJ1-2|.|.
TGTGCCACCAGCAGAGGAAAAGGGGCGGATGGCTACACCTTC
CATSRGKGADGYTF
>TRBV4-1|TRBJ2-3|.|TRBD1
TGCGCCAGCAGCCACCTTACAGGGGACCCAATTAGCACAGATACGCAGTATTTT
CASSHLTGDPISTDTQYF
>TRBV21-1|TRBJ1-2|.|.
TGTGCCAGCAGCACGGACAAAGGACAGGGAGTCAATGGCTACACCTTC
CASSTDKGQGVNGYTF
>TRBV15|TRBJ1-2|once|.
TGTGCCACCAGCAGAGATACCGGTTTCGGCACCTCACAGGGAGACAACTATGGCTACACCTTC
CATSRDTGFGTSQGDNYGYTF
>TRBV6-1|TRBJ1-1|.|.
TGTGCCAGCAGTGATCGGAGCACTGAAGCTTTCTTT
CASSDRSTEAFF
>TRBV19|TRBJ2-7|once|.
TGTGCCAGTAGTATAGGGACAGATCACTACGAGCAGTACTTC
CASSIGTDHYEQYF
>TRBV6-6|TRBJ2-3|once|.
TGTGCCAGCAGTTCCTGGCGCGACTATGAGTATTTT
CASSSWRDYEYF
>TRBV11-2|TRBJ1-2|once|.
TGTGCCAGCAGCTCCCCCCAGCGCTATGGCTACACCTTC
CASSSPQRYGYTF
>TRBV28|TRBJ2-3|.|.
TGTGCCAGCAGGGGTGGACTGGATACGCAGTATTTT
CASRGGLDTQYF
>TRBV7-6|TRBJ2-3|.|.
TGTGCCAGCAGCTTGTGTACTAGCTGTAGCACAGATACGCAGTATTTT
CASSLCTSCSTDTQYF
>TRBV7-9|TRBJ2-2|.|TRBD2
TGTGCCAGCAGCTCGGGACTAACCGGGGAGCTGTTTTTT
CASSSGLTGELFF
>TRBV27|TRBJ2-2|.|TRBD2
TGTGCCAGCAGTTCTCTAGCGGGAGGTGGGAGGCGAAGGGACACCGGGGAGCTGTTTTTT
CASSSLAGGGRRRDTGELFF
>TRBV7-9|TRBJ1-1|.|TRBD1
TGTGCCAGCAGCTTAGCGAATTGGGACAGGGGGGGAACTGAAGCTTTCTTT
CASSLANWDRGGTEAFF
>TRBV6-5|TRBJ2-1|.|TRBD2
TGTGCCAGCAGTTACGAGGCGGGGGGGCCCTATAATGAGCAGTTCTTC
CASSYEAGGPYNEQFF
>TRBV6-5|TRBJ1-3|once|TRBD1
TGTGCCAGCAGCCCGGACAGGGGGCATGGAAGCACCATATATTTT
CASSPDRGHGSTIYF
>TRBV4-1|TRBJ2-2|few|TRBD2
TGCGCCAGCAGCCAATTCGCGGGAGTACCCGGGGAGCTGTTTTTT
CASSQFAGVPGELFF
>TRBV29-1|TRBJ1-1|.|.
TGCAGCGTTGTAGGGGGTCGGACTGAAGCTTTCTTT
CSVVGGRTEAFF
>TRBV5-3|TRBJ2-1|.|TRBD1
TGTGCCAGAAGCTTAAGACAGGGCGCCTTGTACAATGAGCAGTTCTTC
CARSLRQGALYNEQFF
>TRBV5-3|TRBJ2-1|.|.
TGTGCCAGAAGCTTGGCCTACGCAGGGGACAATGAGCAGTTCTTC
CARSLAYAGDNEQFF
>TRBV27|TRBJ2-7|.|TRBD1
TGTGCCAGCAGTTCCCGGGACAGGGGATCCTACGAGCAGTACTTC
CASSSRDRGSYEQYF